This record concerns one T cell receptor (beta chain) sequence. This sample was taken from a study of blood T cell repertoires in COVID-19. The method was immunoSEQ multiplex PCR; TCRdb's version includes in-frame clones alone and lacks a portion of them. The table includes under 250,000 clones, around 89% detected once. Per the germline V gene, CDR1 is SEHNR and CDR2 is FQNEAQ (reference sequence). Trimming took off 6 bases at V and 5 bases at J, with 14 bases between the two ends. CDR3 length: 14 residues. The clonotype was recovered from a man aged 25 to 40 with COVID-19, enrolled during active disease. This sequence joins TRBV7-9 and TRBJ1-5; D remains ambiguous. The sequenced sample consisted of peripheral blood. CDR3 sequence reads: CASSTDGRYQPQHF. The CDR3 DNA is TGTGCCAGCAGTACGGACGGGAGGTATCAGCCCCAGCATTTT. Together with reference TRBV7-9 and TRBJ1-5, the CDR3 gives the full variable domain: DTGVSQNPRHKITKRGQNVTFRCDPISEHNRLYWYRQTLGQGPEFLTYFQNEAQLEKSRLLSDRFSAERPKGSFSTLEIQRTEQGDSAMYLCASSTDGRYQPQHFGDGTRLSIL.